Listed below are T cell receptor beta chains from one sample, sequenced in a study of blood T cell repertoires in COVID-19. Sequencing was performed with immunoSEQ multiplex PCR; in TCRdb, only in-frame clones are kept and a portion is missing. The sample consists of around 170,000 clones, about 74% of them appearing once. Sequencing used peripheral blood. The receptors shown here come from a woman older than 75 with acute or convalescent COVID-19. Each CDR3 is given with its conserved first and last residue. A D gene is named only where the DNA matches it firmly. Clone size, where shown, is once, few, many, or a class for clones that have expanded.

j_call clone_size v_call d_call cdr3_aa cdr3_nt
TRBJ2-7 . TRBV9 TRBD2 CASSVSTGGSYEQYF TGTGCCAGCAGCGTATCAACGGGGGGGTCCTACGAGCAGTACTTC
TRBJ2-5 . TRBV19 TRBD2 CASSIQAGGVETQYF TGTGCCAGTAGTATTCAGGCGGGAGGAGTGGAGACCCAGTACTTC
TRBJ1-1 . TRBV3-1/TRBV3-2 TRBD1 CASSRGTGIMGTEAFF TGTGCCAGCAGCCGGGGGACAGGGATCATGGGCACTGAAGCTTTCTTT
TRBJ2-1 . TRBV4-2 TRBD2 CASSQDIAGVYNEQFF TGTGCCAGCAGCCAAGATATAGCGGGAGTCTACAATGAGCAGTTCTTC
TRBJ2-3 . TRBV30 TRBD1 CAWSQRTGGIADTQYF TGTGCCTGGAGTCAACGGACAGGGGGAATCGCAGATACGCAGTATTTT
TRBJ2-7 . TRBV20-1 TRBD2 CSAGGKAEQYF TGCAGTGCCGGGGGGAAGGCCGAGCAGTACTTC
TRBJ1-5 . TRBV5-1 TRBD1 CASSLGTGEGQPQHF TGCGCCAGCAGCTTGGGGACAGGGGAGGGTCAGCCCCAGCATTTT
TRBJ1-2 once TRBV30 . CAWSVGGYGYTF TGTGCCTGGAGTGTAGGGGGCTATGGCTACACCTTC
TRBJ2-7 once TRBV6-2/TRBV6-3 . CASSETYEQYF TGTGCCAGCAGTGAGACTTACGAGCAGTACTTC
TRBJ2-1 . TRBV3-1/TRBV3-2 . CASSPGLADNEQFF TGTGCCAGCAGCCCCGGGTTAGCGGACAATGAGCAGTTCTTC
TRBJ2-1 . TRBV19 . CASSIGGLNEQFF TGTGCCAGTAGTATCGGCGGTCTTAATGAGCAGTTCTTC
TRBJ2-3 few TRBV3-1/TRBV3-2 TRBD2 CASSQEGASGGDTQYF TGTGCCAGCAGCCAAGAAGGGGCCAGCGGGGGAGATACGCAGTATTTT
TRBJ2-7 . TRBV19 TRBD1 CASSDRGRTATREQYF TGTGCCAGTAGTGACAGGGGGCGGACCGCGACGAGGGAGCAGTACTTC
TRBJ2-5 . TRBV2 TRBD2 CASSVRAGSGETQYF TGTGCCAGCAGTGTACGAGCGGGGAGTGGGGAGACCCAGTACTTC
TRBJ1-4 . TRBV15 TRBD1 CATSREGTTGGKLFF TGTGCCACCAGCAGAGAGGGCACCACAGGGGGAAAACTGTTTTTT
TRBJ2-5 . TRBV5-4 TRBD1 CASTQTGWETQYF TGTGCCAGCACCCAGACAGGGTGGGAGACCCAGTACTTC
TRBJ1-1 . TRBV18 TRBD1 CASSPRDRATTEAFF TGTGCCAGCTCACCCAGGGACAGGGCCACCACTGAAGCTTTCTTT
TRBJ1-2 . TRBV5-1 . CASSLGEDYGYTF TGCGCCAGCAGCTTGGGGGAGGACTATGGCTACACCTTC
TRBJ2-7 . TRBV7-7 TRBD1 CASSLGQGTYEQYF TGTGCCAGCAGCTTAGGACAGGGAACCTACGAGCAGTACTTC
TRBJ2-1 . TRBV20-1 TRBD2 CSASRLASGSFEQFF TGCAGTGCTAGTAGACTCGCTAGCGGGAGTTTTGAGCAGTTCTTC
TRBJ2-2 . TRBV6-1 TRBD1 CASSESYRGPGELFF TGTGCCAGCAGTGAATCTTACAGGGGGCCGGGGGAGCTGTTTTTT
TRBJ2-3 . TRBV7-9 TRBD2 CASSLGLADSTDTQYF TGTGCCAGCAGCTTAGGCCTAGCGGATAGCACAGATACGCAGTATTTT
TRBJ1-6 . TRBV28 . CASSTWGVGISPLHF TGTGCCAGCAGCACCTGGGGGGTTGGGATTTCACCCCTCCACTTT
TRBJ2-2 . TRBV29-1 TRBD2 CSVGTSGRGTGELFF TGCAGCGTGGGGACTAGCGGGAGAGGGACCGGGGAGCTGTTTTTT
TRBJ2-3 . TRBV14 TRBD2 CASSLWGSGSGNTQYF TGTGCCAGCAGCCTTTGGGGTAGCGGGAGCGGAAATACGCAGTATTTT
TRBJ2-7 . TRBV6-5 . CASSYSGRDSYEQYF TGTGCCAGCAGTTACTCGGGGCGGGACTCCTACGAGCAGTACTTC
TRBJ2-1 . TRBV4-2 TRBD1 CASSVRTGGYNEQFF TGTGCCAGCAGCGTGAGGACAGGGGGTTACAATGAGCAGTTCTTC
TRBJ2-1 . TRBV11-2 . CASSLAGTHNNEQFF TGTGCCAGCAGCTTAGCTGGGACTCACAACAATGAGCAGTTCTTC
TRBJ2-6 . TRBV7-9 TRBD1 CASSYLPGQGSGANVLTF TGTGCCAGCAGCTACCTACCGGGACAGGGTTCTGGGGCCAACGTCCTGACTTTC
TRBJ2-1 once TRBV27 TRBD1 CASSGGLGQVTYNEQFF TGTGCCAGCAGTGGGGGCTTAGGACAGGTGACCTACAATGAGCAGTTCTTC
TRBJ1-4 few TRBV18 TRBD1 CASSPGTGLEKLFF TGTGCCAGCTCACCTGGGACAGGGTTGGAAAAACTGTTTTTT
TRBJ1-2 . TRBV19 TRBD1 CASRFDGRGSAGYTF TGTGCCAGTAGGTTTGATGGCAGGGGGTCGGCGGGCTACACCTTC
TRBJ1-1 . TRBV5-1 . CASSTTGRGNTEAFF TGCGCCAGCAGCACCACAGGGAGAGGGAACACTGAAGCTTTCTTT
TRBJ1-5 few TRBV2 . CASSVLRYNQPQHF TGTGCCAGCAGTGTTCTGAGGTACAATCAGCCCCAGCATTTT
TRBJ1-3 . TRBV19 . CASSSSFSGNTIYF TGTGCCAGTAGTTCTAGTTTCTCTGGAAACACCATATATTTT
TRBJ1-5 . TRBV24-1 . CATSDSQGNQPQHF TGTGCCACCAGTGACTCTCAGGGGAATCAGCCCCAGCATTTT
TRBJ1-1 . TRBV10-3 TRBD1 CAISESTGGSEAFF TGTGCCATCAGTGAGTCCACAGGGGGTTCTGAAGCTTTCTTT